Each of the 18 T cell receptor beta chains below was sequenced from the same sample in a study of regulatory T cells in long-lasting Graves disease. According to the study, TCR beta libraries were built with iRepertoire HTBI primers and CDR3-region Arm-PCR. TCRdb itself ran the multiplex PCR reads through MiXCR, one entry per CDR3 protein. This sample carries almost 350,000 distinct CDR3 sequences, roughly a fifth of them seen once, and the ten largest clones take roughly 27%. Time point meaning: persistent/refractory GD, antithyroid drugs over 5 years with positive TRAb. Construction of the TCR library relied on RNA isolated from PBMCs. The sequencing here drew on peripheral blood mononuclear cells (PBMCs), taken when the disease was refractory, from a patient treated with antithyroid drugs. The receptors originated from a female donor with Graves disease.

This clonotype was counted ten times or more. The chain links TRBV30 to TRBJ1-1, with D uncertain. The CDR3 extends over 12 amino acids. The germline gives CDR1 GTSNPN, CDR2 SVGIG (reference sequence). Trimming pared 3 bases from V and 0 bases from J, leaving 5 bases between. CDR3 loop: CAWSPMNTEAFF. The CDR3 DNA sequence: TGTGCCTGGAGCCCCATGAACACTGAAGCTTTCTTT. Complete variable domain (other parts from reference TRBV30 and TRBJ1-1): SQTIHQWPATLVQPVGSPLSLECTVEGTSNPNLYWYRQAAGRGLQLLFYSVGIGQISSEVPQNLSASRPQDRQFILSSKKLLLSDSGFYLCAWSPMNTEAFFGQGTRLTVV.

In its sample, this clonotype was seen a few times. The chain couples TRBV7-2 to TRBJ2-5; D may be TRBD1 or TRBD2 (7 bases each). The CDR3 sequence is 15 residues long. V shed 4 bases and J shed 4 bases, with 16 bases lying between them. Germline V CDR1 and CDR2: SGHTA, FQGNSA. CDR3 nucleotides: TGTGCCAGCAGCTCAGGGGGGGCAGGGATAGAGACCCAGTACTTC. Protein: CASSSGGAGIETQYF.

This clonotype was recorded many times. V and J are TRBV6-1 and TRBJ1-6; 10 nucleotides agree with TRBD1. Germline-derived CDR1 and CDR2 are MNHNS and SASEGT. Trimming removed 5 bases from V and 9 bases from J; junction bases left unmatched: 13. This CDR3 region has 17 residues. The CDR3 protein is CASSTSGTGENVSPLHF. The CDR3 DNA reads TGTGCCAGCAGTACCTCCGGGACAGGGGAGAATGTTTCACCCCTCCACTTT.

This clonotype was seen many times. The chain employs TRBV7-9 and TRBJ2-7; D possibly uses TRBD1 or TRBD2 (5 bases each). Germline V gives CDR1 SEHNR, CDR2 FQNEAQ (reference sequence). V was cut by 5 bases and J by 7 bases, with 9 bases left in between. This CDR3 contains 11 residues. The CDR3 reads CASSRDLEQYF. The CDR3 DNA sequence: TGTGCCAGCAGCCGGGACCTAGAGCAGTACTTC.

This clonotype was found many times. DNA of the CDR3: TGTGCCAGCAGCCTCGGACAGACGAACACCGGGGAGCTGTTTTTT. It codes for CASSLGQTNTGELFF. The V call is TRBV2, the J call TRBJ2-2, with D perhaps TRBD1 (6 bases). The CDR3 sequence is 15 residues long. V lost 6 bases and J lost 0, with 11 bases in between. The germline CDR1 and CDR2 sequences are SNHLY and FYNNEI.

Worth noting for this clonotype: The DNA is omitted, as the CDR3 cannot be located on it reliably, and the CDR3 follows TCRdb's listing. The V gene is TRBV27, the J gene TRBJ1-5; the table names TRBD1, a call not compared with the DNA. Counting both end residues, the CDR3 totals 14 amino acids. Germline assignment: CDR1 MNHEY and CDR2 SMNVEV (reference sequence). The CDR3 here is CASSSSGARQPQHF.

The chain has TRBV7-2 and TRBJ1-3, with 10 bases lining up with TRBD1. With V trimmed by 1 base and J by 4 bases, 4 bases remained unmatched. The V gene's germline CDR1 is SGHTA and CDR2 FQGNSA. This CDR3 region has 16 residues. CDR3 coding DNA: TGTGCCAGCAGCTTAGGGGGACAGGGGAGGGGAAACACCATATATTTT. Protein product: CASSLGGQGRGNTIYF.

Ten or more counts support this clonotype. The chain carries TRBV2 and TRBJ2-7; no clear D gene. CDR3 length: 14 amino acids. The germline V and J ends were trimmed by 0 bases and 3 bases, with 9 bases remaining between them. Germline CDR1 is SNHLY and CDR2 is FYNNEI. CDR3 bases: TGTGCCAGCAGTGAAGCGTTGCAGGTCTACGAGCAGTACTTC. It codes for CASSEALQVYEQYF.

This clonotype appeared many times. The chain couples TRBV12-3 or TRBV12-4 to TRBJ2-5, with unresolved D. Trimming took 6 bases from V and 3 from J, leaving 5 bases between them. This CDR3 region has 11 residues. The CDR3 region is CASSLKETQYF. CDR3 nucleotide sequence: TGTGCCAGCAGCCTCAAAGAGACCCAGTACTTC.

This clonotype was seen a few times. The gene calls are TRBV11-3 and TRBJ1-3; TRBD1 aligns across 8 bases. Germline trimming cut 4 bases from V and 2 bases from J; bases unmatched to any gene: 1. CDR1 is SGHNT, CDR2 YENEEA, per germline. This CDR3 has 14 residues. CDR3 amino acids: CASSSDRAGNTIYF. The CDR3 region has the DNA TGTGCCAGCAGCTCGGACAGGGCTGGAAACACCATATATTTT.

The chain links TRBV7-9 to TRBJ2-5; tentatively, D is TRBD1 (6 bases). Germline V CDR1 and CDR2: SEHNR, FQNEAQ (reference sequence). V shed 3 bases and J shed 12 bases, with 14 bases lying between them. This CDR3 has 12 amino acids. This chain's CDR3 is CASSFMTGPKYF. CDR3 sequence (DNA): TGTGCCAGCAGCTTCATGACAGGCCCCAAGTACTTC. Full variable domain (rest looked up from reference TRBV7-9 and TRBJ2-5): DTGVSQNPRHKITKRGQNVTFRCDPISEHNRLYWYRQTLGQGPEFLTYFQNEAQLEKSRLLSDRFSAERPKGSFSTLEIQRTEQGDSAMYLCASSFMTGPKYFGPGTRLLVL.

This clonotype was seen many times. CDR3 protein: CASSQLGSRQYF. The DNA for the CDR3 is TGTGCCAGCAGCCAGTTGGGCTCTCGGCAGTACTTC. The V and J genes are TRBV3-1 and TRBJ2-7; the D is unclear. The length of the CDR3 is 12 residues. The V gene lost 3 bases and the J gene lost 9 bases, with 12 bases spanning the gap. Germline CDR1 and CDR2: LGHDT and YNNKEL (reference sequence).

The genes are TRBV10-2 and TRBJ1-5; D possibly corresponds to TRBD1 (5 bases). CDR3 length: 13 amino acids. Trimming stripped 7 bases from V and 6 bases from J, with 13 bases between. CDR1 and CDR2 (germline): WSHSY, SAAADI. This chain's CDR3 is CASTQGRGQPQHF. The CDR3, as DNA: TGCGCCAGCACTCAGGGACGGGGTCAGCCCCAGCATTTT.

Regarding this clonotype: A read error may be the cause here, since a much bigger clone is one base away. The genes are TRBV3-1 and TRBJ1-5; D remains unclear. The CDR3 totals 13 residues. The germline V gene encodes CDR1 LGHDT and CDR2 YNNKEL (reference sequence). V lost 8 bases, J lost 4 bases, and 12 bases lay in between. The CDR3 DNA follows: TGTGCCAGCTCCCAGGTAATGAATCAGCCCCAGCATTTT. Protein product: CASSQVMNQPQHF.

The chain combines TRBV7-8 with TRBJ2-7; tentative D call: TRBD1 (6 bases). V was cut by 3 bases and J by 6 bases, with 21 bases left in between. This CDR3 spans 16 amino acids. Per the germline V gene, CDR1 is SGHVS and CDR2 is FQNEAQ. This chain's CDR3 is CASSFQQGPPRSEQYF. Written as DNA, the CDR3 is TGTGCCAGCAGCTTCCAACAGGGACCCCCCCGATCCGAGCAGTACTTC.

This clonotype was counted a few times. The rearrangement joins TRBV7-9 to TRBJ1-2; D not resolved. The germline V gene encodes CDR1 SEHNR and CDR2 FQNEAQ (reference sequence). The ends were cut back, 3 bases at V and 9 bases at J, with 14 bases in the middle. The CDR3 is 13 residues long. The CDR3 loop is CASSFIAEGRYTF. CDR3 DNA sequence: TGTGCCAGCAGCTTTATTGCCGAAGGTCGCTACACCTTC.

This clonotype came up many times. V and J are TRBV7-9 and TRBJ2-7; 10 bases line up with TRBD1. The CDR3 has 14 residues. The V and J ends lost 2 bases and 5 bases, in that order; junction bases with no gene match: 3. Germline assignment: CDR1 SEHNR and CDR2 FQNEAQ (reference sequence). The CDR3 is CASSLRQGADEQYF. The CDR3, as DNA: TGTGCCAGCAGCTTAAGACAGGGGGCTGACGAGCAGTACTTC. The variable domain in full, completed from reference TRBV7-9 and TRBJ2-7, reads DTGVSQNPRHKITKRGQNVTFRCDPISEHNRLYWYRQTLGQGPEFLTYFQNEAQLEKSRLLSDRFSAERPKGSFSTLEIQRTEQGDSAMYLCASSLRQGADEQYFGPGTRLTVT.

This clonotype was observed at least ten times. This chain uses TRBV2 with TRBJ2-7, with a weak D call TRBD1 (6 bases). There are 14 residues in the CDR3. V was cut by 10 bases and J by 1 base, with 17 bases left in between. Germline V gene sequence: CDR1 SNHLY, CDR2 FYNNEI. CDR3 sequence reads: CATLEGERSYEQYF. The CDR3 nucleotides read TGTGCCACCCTCGAGGGGGAACGGTCCTACGAGCAGTACTTC.